Presented here are 13 T cell receptor beta chains from one specimen sequenced in a study of vaccination and CD4 T cells after COVID-19 (dated by TCRdb to 2021 to 2024). The method behind the library was PCR. TCRdb shows the sequencer as Illumina iSeq 100. DNA from cultured CD4+ T cells underwent TCR sequencing with the Oncomine TCR Beta short-read assay at the Johns Hopkins FTIC core. TCRdb took the public reads, trimmed them with fastp at Q25, ran MiXCR for clone calling and kept in-frame beta chains. Rows with a matching CDR3 protein are joined into one entry that keeps the most common DNA and genes. A total of 17,000 or so distinct CDR3 sequences appear in this sample, 23% of them only once. Of the sample, about 8% is held by the ten largest clones. Taken with the paper, the label for treatment or condition translates to: approximately 11-day PBMC culture with coronavirus spike peptide pools or control peptides (ViraFEST assay).

These receptors' targets are unknown. The source material was cultured CD4+ T cells from blood. These receptor sequences come from a human donor with COVID-19.

The chain recombines TRBV11-3 with TRBJ2-2; D may be TRBD2 (6 bases). Trimming removed 5 bases at V and 4 bases at J, with 17 bases between. This CDR3 contains 16 residues. The V gene's germline CDR1 is SGHNT and CDR2 YENEEA. The CDR3 DNA sequence: TGTGCCAGCAGCAAAGGGCCGCCGGGGGTCACCGGGGAGCTGTTTTTT. Translating gives CASSKGPPGVTGELFF.

This clonotype was counted a few times. This chain uses TRBV7-3 with TRBJ2-1; D is undetermined. Trimming took 2 bases from V and 0 from J, leaving 11 bases between them. Germline V gene sequence: CDR1 SGHTA, CDR2 FQGTGA. The length of the CDR3 is 16 residues. The CDR3 DNA reads as TGTGCCAGCAGCTTAGATGTCCGATACTCCTACAATGAGCAGTTCTTC. It is translated as CASSLDVRYSYNEQFF.

This clonotype is classed as medium-sized (0.01 to 0.1%). The V and J genes are TRBV25-1 and TRBJ1-5, with 7 bases identical to TRBD1. CDR3 length: 18 residues. V shed 3 bases and J 7 bases; nucleotides not matched to a gene: 18. Germline CDR1 is MGHDK and CDR2 is SYGVNS. CDR3 region: CASSEPHFPQGTEQPQHF. CDR3 nucleotides: TGTGCCAGCAGTGAGCCCCACTTCCCCCAGGGGACAGAGCAGCCCCAGCATTTT.

This clonotype is judged medium-sized. The rearrangement links TRBV15 to TRBJ1-5; D possibly corresponds to TRBD1 (5 bases). This CDR3 is built from 14 residues. Germline lookup yields CDR1 LNHNV and CDR2 YYDKDF (reference sequence). Trimming stripped 3 bases from V and 3 bases from J, with 9 bases between. The CDR3 is CATSSGGINQPQHF. The CDR3 DNA is TGTGCCACCAGCAGCGGGGGTATCAATCAGCCCCAGCATTTT.

This clonotype has a handful of counts. This chain links TRBV12-3 or TRBV12-4 with TRBJ1-5; D is ambiguous. Trimming stripped 5 bases from V and 7 bases from J, with 18 bases between. The CDR3 runs 15 residues. The CDR3 DNA sequence: TGTGCCAGCAGTGCGACCGGTGTTGGTCAACAGCCCCAGCATTTT. Its translation: CASSATGVGQQPQHF.

V usage is TRBV20-1 and J usage is TRBJ2-7; 9 bases align to TRBD2. This CDR3 has 14 residues. J gave up 4 bases and V 7 bases, and 11 bases lay outside the gene matches. Looked up from germline, CDR1 is DFQATT and CDR2 is SNEGSKA (reference sequence). The CDR3 DNA reads TGCAGTGGACTGTCCGCGGGGGGGTTGTACGAGCAGTACTTC. Encoded protein: CSGLSAGGLYEQYF.

This clonotype was recorded a few times. The chain carries TRBV20-1 and TRBJ2-5; the D gene is possibly TRBD1 (5 bases). The CDR3 consists of 14 residues. Germline loops: CDR1 DFQATT, CDR2 SNEGSKA (reference sequence). Between the trimmed V and J ends, which lost 3 bases and 5 bases, there was a span of 16 bases. The CDR3 DNA reads as TGCAGTGCTAGTCAAATTGCAGGGTCGGAGACCCAGTACTTC. Translated, it gives CSASQIAGSETQYF.

This clonotype has a handful of counts. Here the CDR3 DNA reads TGTGCCAGCAGCTTTAAGACCGGGGAGCTGTTTTTT. As protein: CASSFKTGELFF. The chain employs TRBV7-2 and TRBJ2-2; D not certain. Germline-derived CDR1 and CDR2 are SGHTA and FQGNSA. The CDR3 sequence is 12 residues long. Trimming removed 3 bases at V and 5 bases at J, with 4 bases between.

This clonotype was detected only a few times. The rearrangement joins TRBV11-3 to TRBJ2-3; unclear D gene. Trimming took 5 bases from V and 8 from J, leaving 8 bases between them. Germline V lookup: CDR1 SGHNT, CDR2 YENEEA. The CDR3 spans 11 residues. The CDR3 spells CASSPQSTQYF. The DNA for the CDR3 is TGTGCCAGCAGCCCCCAAAGTACGCAGTATTTT.

The CDR3 is CASSLFSRSSYEQYF. The CDR3 nucleotides read TGTGCCAGCAGCTTATTTTCGCGGAGCTCCTACGAGCAGTACTTC. The V and J genes are TRBV11-2 and TRBJ2-7; D ambiguous. Germline V CDR1 and CDR2: SGHAT, FQNNGV. V gave up 2 bases and J gave up 0 bases, with 11 bases separating them. The CDR3 runs to 15 residues. The full variable domain, its missing parts supplied by reference TRBV11-2 and TRBJ2-7, is EAGVAQSPRYKIIEKRQSVAFWCNPISGHATLYWYQQILGQGPKLLIQFQNNGVVDDSQLPKDRFSAERLKGVDSTLKIQPAKLEDSAVYLCASSLFSRSSYEQYFGPGTRLTVT.

The chain employs TRBV11-2 and TRBJ1-6; weak D call: TRBD1 (6 bases). V dropped 1 base and J dropped 14 bases, with 18 bases sitting between them. The V gene's germline CDR1 is SGHAT and CDR2 FQNNGV. The CDR3 runs to 15 residues. The CDR3 DNA reads as TGTGCCAGCAGCTTAGGGGGGGGCAGGGGATATTCCCTCCACTTT. Its protein product is CASSLGGGRGYSLHF.

This clonotype was detected a few times. This chain joins TRBV7-2 and TRBJ2-7, with no clear D. The CDR3 length is 11 residues. Per germline, CDR1 SGHTA and CDR2 FQGNSA. V lost 5 bases, J lost 6 bases, and 8 bases lay in between. The CDR3 DNA reads as TGTGCCAGCAGCCCAGGACGCGAGCAGTACTTC. The encoded protein is CASSPGREQYF.

This chain uses TRBV2 with TRBJ1-2; D ambiguous. Germline CDR1 reads SNHLY; CDR2 reads FYNNEI. Between the trimmed V and J ends, which lost 4 bases and 3 bases, there was a span of 12 bases. The CDR3 consists of 14 residues. The CDR3 DNA follows: TGTGCCAGCAGTGTACTAAAGGGTGACTATGGCTACACCTTC. It translates to CASSVLKGDYGYTF.